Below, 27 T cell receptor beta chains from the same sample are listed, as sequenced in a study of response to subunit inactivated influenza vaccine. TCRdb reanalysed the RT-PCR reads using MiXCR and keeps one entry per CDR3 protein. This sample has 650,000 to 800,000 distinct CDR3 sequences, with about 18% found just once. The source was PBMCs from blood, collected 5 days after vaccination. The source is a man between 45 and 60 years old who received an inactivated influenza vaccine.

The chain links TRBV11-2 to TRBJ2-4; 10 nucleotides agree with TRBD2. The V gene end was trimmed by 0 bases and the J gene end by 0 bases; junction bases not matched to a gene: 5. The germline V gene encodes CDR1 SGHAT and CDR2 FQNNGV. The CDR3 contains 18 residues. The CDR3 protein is CASSLDSSGGIAKNIQYF. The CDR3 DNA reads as TGTGCCAGCAGCTTAGATAGTAGCGGGGGGATAGCCAAAAACATTCAGTACTTC.

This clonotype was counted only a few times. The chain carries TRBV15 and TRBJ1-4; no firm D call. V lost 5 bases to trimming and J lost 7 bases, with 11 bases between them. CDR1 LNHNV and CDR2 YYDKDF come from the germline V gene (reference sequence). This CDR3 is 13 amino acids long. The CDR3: CATSDRVGEKLFF. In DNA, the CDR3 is TGTGCCACCAGCGATCGGGTGGGTGAAAAACTGTTTTTT.

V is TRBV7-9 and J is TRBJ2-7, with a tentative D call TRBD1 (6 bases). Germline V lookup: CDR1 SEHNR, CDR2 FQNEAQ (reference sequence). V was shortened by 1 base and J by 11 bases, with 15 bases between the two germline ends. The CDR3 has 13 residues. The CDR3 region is CASSLEGTTKEYF. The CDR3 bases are TGTGCCAGCAGCTTAGAGGGGACAACCAAGGAGTACTTC.

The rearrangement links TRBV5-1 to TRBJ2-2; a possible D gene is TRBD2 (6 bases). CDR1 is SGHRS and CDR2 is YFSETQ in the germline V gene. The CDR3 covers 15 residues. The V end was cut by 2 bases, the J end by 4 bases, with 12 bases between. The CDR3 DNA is TGCGCCAGCAGCTTACGCCGGGAGTCCACCGGGGAGCTGTTTTTT. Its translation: CASSLRRESTGELFF. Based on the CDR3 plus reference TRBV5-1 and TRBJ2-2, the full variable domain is KAGVTQTPRYLIKTRGQQVTLSCSPISGHRSVSWYQQTPGQGLQFLFEYFSETQRNKGNFPGRFSGRQFSNSRSEMNVSTLELGDSALYLCASSLRRESTGELFFGEGSRLTVL.

CDR3 amino acids: CASSLEDLRWPYNEQFF. CDR3 bases: TGCGCCAGCAGCTTGGAGGACTTGCGGTGGCCCTACAATGAGCAGTTCTTC. The V and J genes are TRBV5-1 and TRBJ2-1, with D possibly TRBD2 on 5 matching bases. V gave up 0 bases and J gave up 2 bases, with 15 bases separating them. Germline V lookup: CDR1 SGHRS, CDR2 YFSETQ. The CDR3 loop spans 17 amino acids.

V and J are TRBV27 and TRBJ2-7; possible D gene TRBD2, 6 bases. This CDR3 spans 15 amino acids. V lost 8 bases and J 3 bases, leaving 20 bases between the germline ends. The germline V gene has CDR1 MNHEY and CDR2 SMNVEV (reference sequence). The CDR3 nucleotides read TGTGCCAGCCGGATATCATGGGGGGATTACTACGAGCAGTACTTC. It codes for CASRISWGDYYEQYF.

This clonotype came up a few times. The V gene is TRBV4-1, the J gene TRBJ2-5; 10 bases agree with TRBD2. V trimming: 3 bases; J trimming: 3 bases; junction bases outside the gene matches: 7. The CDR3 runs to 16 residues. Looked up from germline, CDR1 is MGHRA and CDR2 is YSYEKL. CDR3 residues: CASSQGRSGGEETQYF. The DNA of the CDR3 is TGCGCCAGCAGCCAGGGGAGGAGCGGGGGGGAAGAGACCCAGTACTTC.

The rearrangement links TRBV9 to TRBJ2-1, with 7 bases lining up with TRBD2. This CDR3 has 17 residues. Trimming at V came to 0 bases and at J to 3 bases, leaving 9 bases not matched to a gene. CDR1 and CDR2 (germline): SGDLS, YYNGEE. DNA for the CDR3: TGTGCCAGCAGCGTAGCTACAGGCGGGAGTGGCTACAATGAGCAGTTCTTC. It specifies CASSVATGGSGYNEQFF. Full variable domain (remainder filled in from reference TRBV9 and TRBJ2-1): DSGVTQTPKHLITATGQRVTLRCSPRSGDLSVYWYQQSLDQGLQFLIQYYNGEERAKGNILERFSAQQFPDLHSELNLSSLELGDSALYFCASSVATGGSGYNEQFFGPGTRLTVL.

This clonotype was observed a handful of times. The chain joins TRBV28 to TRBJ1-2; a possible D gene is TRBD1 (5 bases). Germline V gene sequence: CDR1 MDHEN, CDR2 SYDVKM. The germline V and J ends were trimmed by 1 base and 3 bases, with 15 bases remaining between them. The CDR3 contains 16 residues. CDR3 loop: CASSLYGVEGDYGYTF. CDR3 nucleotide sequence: TGTGCCAGCAGTTTATATGGTGTGGAAGGGGACTATGGCTACACCTTC.

The CDR3 protein is CASSRVGAIQETQYF. CDR3 sequence (DNA): TGTGCCAGCAGCCGTGTAGGGGCGATCCAAGAGACCCAGTACTTC. This chain links TRBV12-3 or TRBV12-4 with TRBJ2-5, with a possible D match to TRBD1 (5 bases). V was pared by 6 bases and J by 1 base, with 15 bases between. The CDR3 loop spans 15 amino acids.

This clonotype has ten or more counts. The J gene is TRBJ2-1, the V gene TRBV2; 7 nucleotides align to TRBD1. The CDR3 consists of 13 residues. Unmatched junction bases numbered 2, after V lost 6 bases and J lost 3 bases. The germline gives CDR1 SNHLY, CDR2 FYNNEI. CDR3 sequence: CASSRDSYNEQFF. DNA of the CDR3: TGTGCCAGCAGCCGGGACAGCTACAATGAGCAGTTCTTC.

CDR3 amino acids: CASSSGGTSAIHEQYF. CDR3 nucleotides: TGTGCCAGCAGCTCTGGGGGGACTAGCGCAATCCACGAGCAGTACTTC. The V call is TRBV9, the J call TRBJ2-7; 10 bases are a match to TRBD2. The junction had 12 bases not matched to a gene; V was cut back by 4 bases and J by 5 bases. The CDR3 is made up of 16 amino acids. CDR1 and CDR2 from the germline V gene are SGDLS and YYNGEE. The full variable domain, completed using reference TRBV9 and TRBJ2-7, is DSGVTQTPKHLITATGQRVTLRCSPRSGDLSVYWYQQSLDQGLQFLIQYYNGEERAKGNILERFSAQQFPDLHSELNLSSLELGDSALYFCASSSGGTSAIHEQYFGPGTRLTVT.

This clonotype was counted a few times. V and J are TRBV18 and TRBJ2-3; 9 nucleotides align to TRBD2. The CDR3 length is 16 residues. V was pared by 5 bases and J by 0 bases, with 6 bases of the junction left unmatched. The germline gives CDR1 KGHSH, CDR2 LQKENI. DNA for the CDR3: TGTGCCAGCTCATCACTAGCGGGTACTAGCACAGATACGCAGTATTTT. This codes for CASSSLAGTSTDTQYF. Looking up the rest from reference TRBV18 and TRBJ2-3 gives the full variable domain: NAGVMQNPRHLVRRRGQEARLRCSPMKGHSHVYWYRQLPEEGLKFMVYLQKENIIDESGMPKERFSAEFPKEGPSILRIQQVVRGDSAAYFCASSSLAGTSTDTQYFGPGTRLTVL.

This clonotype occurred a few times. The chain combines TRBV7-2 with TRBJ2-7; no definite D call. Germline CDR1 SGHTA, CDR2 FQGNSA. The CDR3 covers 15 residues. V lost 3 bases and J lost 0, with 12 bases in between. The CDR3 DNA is TGTGCCAGCAGCTTCATCCACCGTAGCTCCTACGAGCAGTACTTC. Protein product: CASSFIHRSSYEQYF. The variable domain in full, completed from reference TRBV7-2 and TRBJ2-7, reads GAGVSQSPSNKVTEKGKDVELRCDPISGHTALYWYRQSLGQGLEFLIYFQGNSAPDKSGLPSDRFSAERTGGSVSTLTIQRTQQEDSAVYLCASSFIHRSSYEQYFGPGTRLTVT.

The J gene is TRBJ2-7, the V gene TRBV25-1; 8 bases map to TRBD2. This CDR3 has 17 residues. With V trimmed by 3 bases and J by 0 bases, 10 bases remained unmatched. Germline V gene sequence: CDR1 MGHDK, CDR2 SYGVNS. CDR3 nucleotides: TGTGCCAGCAGTGATATTGGGGGGCTAGCGGGCTCCTACGAGCAGTACTTC. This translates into CASSDIGGLAGSYEQYF.

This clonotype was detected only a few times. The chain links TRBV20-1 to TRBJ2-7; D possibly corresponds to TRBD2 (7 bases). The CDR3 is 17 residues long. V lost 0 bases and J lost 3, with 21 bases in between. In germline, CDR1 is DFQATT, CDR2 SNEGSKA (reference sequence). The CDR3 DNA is TGCAGTGCTAGAGATTTTCTAGCGGACAGTGAAATCTACGAGCAGTACTTC. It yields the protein CSARDFLADSEIYEQYF.

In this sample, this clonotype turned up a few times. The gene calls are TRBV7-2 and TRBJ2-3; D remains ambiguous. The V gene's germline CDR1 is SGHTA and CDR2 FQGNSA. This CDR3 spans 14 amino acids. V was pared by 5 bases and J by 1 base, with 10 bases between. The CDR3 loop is CASSRPDGTDTQYF. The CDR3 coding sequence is TGTGCCAGCAGCAGACCTGACGGCACAGATACGCAGTATTTT.

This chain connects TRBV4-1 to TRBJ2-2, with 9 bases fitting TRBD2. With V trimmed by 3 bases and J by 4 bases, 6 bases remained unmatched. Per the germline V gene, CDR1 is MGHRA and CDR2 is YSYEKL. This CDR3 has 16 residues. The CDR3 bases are TGCGCCAGCAGCCACGTAGCGGGGGACCCCACCGGGGAGCTGTTTTTT. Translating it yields CASSHVAGDPTGELFF.

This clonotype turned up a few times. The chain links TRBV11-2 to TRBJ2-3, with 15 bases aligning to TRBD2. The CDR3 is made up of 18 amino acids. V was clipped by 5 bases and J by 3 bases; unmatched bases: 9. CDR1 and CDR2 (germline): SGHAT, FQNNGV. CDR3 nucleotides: TGTGCCAGCAGCCGCAACCCGGGACTAGCGGGAGGAACAGATACGCAGTATTTT. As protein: CASSRNPGLAGGTDTQYF. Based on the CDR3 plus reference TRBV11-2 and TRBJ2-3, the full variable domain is EAGVAQSPRYKIIEKRQSVAFWCNPISGHATLYWYQQILGQGPKLLIQFQNNGVVDDSQLPKDRFSAERLKGVDSTLKIQPAKLEDSAVYLCASSRNPGLAGGTDTQYFGPGTRLTVL.

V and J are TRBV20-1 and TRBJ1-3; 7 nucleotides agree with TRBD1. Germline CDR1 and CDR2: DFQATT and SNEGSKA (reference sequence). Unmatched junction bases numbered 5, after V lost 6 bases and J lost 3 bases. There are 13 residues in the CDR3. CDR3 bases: TGCAGTGCCAAGACAGGGAATGGAAACACCATATATTTT. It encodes CSAKTGNGNTIYF.

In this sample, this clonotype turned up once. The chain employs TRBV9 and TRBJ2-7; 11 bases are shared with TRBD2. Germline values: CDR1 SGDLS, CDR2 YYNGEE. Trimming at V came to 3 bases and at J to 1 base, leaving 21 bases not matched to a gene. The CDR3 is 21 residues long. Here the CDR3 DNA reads TGTGCCAGCAGCGCTTACCCCGGGACTAGCGGTCCTAACCGGAGTTCCTACGAGCAGTACTTC. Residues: CASSAYPGTSGPNRSSYEQYF.

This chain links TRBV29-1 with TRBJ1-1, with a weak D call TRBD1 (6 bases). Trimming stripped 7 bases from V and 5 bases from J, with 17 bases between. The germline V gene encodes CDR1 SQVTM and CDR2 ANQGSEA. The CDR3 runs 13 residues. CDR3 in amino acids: CSAVTGFRTEAFF. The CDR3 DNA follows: TGCAGCGCTGTTACAGGGTTCCGGACTGAAGCTTTCTTT.

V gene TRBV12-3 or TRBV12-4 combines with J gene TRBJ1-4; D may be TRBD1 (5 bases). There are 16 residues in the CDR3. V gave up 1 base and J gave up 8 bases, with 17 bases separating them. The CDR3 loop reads CASSLGLGQGGEKLFF. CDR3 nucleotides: TGTGCCAGCAGTTTAGGTCTCGGGCAGGGTGGGGAAAAACTGTTTTTT.

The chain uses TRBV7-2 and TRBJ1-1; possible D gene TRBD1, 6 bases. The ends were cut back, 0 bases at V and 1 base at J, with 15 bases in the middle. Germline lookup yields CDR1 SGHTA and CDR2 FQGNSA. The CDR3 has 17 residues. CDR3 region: CASSLAAAGASNTEAFF. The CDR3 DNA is TGTGCCAGCAGCTTAGCGGCGGCAGGGGCCTCGAACACTGAAGCTTTCTTT.

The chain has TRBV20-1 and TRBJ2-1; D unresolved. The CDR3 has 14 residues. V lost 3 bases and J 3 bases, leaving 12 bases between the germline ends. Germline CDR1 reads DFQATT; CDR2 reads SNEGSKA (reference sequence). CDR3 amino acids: CSASDQQNYNEQFF. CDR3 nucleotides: TGCAGTGCTAGTGATCAACAGAACTACAATGAGCAGTTCTTC.

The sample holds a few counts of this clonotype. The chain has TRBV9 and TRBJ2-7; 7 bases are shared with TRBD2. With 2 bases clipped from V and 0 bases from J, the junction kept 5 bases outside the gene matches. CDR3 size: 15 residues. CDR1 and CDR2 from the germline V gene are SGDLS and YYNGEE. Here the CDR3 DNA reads TGTGCCAGCAGCGTTGGTCTAGCGGCCTCCTACGAGCAGTACTTC. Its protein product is CASSVGLAASYEQYF. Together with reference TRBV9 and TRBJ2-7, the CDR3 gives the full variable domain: DSGVTQTPKHLITATGQRVTLRCSPRSGDLSVYWYQQSLDQGLQFLIQYYNGEERAKGNILERFSAQQFPDLHSELNLSSLELGDSALYFCASSVGLAASYEQYFGPGTRLTVT.

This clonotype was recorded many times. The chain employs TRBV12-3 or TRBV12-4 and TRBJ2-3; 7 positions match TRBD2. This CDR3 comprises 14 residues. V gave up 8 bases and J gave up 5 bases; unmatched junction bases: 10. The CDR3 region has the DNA TGTGCCAGCCGGTGGCTAGCGGAAAGAGATACGCAGTATTTT. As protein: CASRWLAERDTQYF.